This TCR beta chain derives from a study of blood T cell repertoires in COVID-19. This clone was recorded many times. The protocol was immunoSEQ multiplex PCR, while the TCRdb copy is restricted to in-frame clones and leaves out a portion. The repertoire includes around 150,000 clones, under 85% of them detected once, and over 6.5% sits in the top ten. This CDR3 has 13 amino acids. The germline gives CDR1 SNHLY, CDR2 FYNNEI. V gave up 6 bases and J gave up 4 bases; unmatched junction bases: 4. This sequence was found in a man between 50 and 59 years old with active or convalescent COVID-19. This chain uses TRBV2 with TRBJ2-3, with 7 nucleotides matching TRBD2. Sequencing used peripheral blood. This chain's CDR3 is CASRRLASDTQYF. CDR3 DNA: TGTGCCAGCAGAAGACTAGCATCAGATACGCAGTATTTT.